The 8 T cell receptor beta chains reported below all come from one sample, sequenced in a study of control samples from healthy donors and cancer patients. Produced via immunoSEQ multiplex PCR; TCRdb's table is partial and in-frame only. This table holds roughly 200,000 clones, 85% to 95% found once. The source material was blood. The origin of the receptors is a man aged 50 to 60 in good health.

V usage is TRBV28 and J usage is TRBJ1-5; TRBD1 might be the D (6 bases). Germline V gives CDR1 MDHEN, CDR2 SYDVKM. Trimming took off 8 bases at V and 2 bases at J, with 19 bases between the two ends. This CDR3 contains 16 residues. The CDR3 bases are TGTGCCAGCCTCCCGGGGGGCTTTTATCGCAATCAGCCCCAGCATTTT. Protein product: CASLPGGFYRNQPQHF. The full variable domain, with the rest looked up from reference TRBV28 and TRBJ1-5, is DVKVTQSSRYLVKRTGEKVFLECVQDMDHENMFWYRQDPGLGLRLIYFSYDVKMKEKGDIPEGYSVSREKKERFSLILESASTNQTSMYLCASLPGGFYRNQPQHFGDGTRLSIL.

Only a few counts were recorded for this clone. The gene calls are TRBV7-2 and TRBJ1-1; D may be TRBD1 (6 bases). CDR3 length: 16 residues. CDR1 is SGHTA and CDR2 is FQGNSA in the germline V gene. Trimming pared 1 base from V and 4 bases from J, leaving 16 bases between. The CDR3 DNA reads TGTGCCAGCAGCTTAGAGGGGGGAAGAGGCAGCACTGAAGCTTTCTTT. Encoded protein: CASSLEGGRGSTEAFF.

The chain employs TRBV5-1 and TRBJ1-2, with 8 bases aligning to TRBD1. The CDR3 loop spans 13 amino acids. Germline-derived CDR1 and CDR2 are SGHRS and YFSETQ. With V trimmed by 4 bases and J by 8 bases, 7 bases remained unmatched. CDR3 loop: CASSTQGALGYTF. Written as DNA, the CDR3 is TGCGCCAGCAGCACCCAGGGGGCTTTAGGCTACACCTTC.

This sequence joins TRBV13 and TRBJ2-2; the D is unclear. The germline CDR1 and CDR2 sequences are PRHDT and FYEKMQ (reference sequence). The CDR3 consists of 14 residues. Trimming took 0 bases from V and 1 from J, leaving 3 bases between them. CDR3 protein: CASSLGVNTGELFF. DNA of the CDR3: TGTGCCAGCAGCTTAGGGGTGAACACCGGGGAGCTGTTTTTT.

V and J are TRBV6-5 and TRBJ1-1; tentatively, D is TRBD1 (6 bases). V was clipped by 4 bases and J by 1 base, with 10 bases between them. The germline gives CDR1 MNHEY, CDR2 SVGAGI. The CDR3 runs 14 residues. The CDR3, as DNA: TGTGCCAGCAGTTCCAGCAGGGGGAACACTGAAGCTTTCTTT. Amino acids: CASSSSRGNTEAFF.

Here the CDR3 DNA reads TGCGCCAGCAGCTTCGAACAGAGTAATGAAAAACTGTTTTTT. This gives the protein CASSFEQSNEKLFF. The chain employs TRBV5-1 and TRBJ1-4; D uncertain. V lost 2 bases to trimming and J lost 4 bases, with 9 bases between them. Germline CDR1 and CDR2: SGHRS and YFSETQ. The CDR3 has 14 residues.

The chain recombines TRBV2 with TRBJ1-2; D call uncertain. V was shortened by 4 bases and J by 1 base, with 7 bases between the two germline ends. The CDR3 is 13 amino acids. Germline V gene lookup returns CDR1 SNHLY and CDR2 FYNNEI. The chain's CDR3 is CASSGHLNYGYTF. The CDR3 nucleotides are TGTGCCAGCAGTGGCCACCTTAACTATGGCTACACCTTC.

The rearrangement links TRBV18 to TRBJ2-3; 8 bases are a match to TRBD2. CDR1 and CDR2 (germline): KGHSH, LQKENI. J lost 1 base, V lost 3 bases, and 6 bases had no gene match. The CDR3 length is 16 residues. The CDR3 region is CASSPWGSGGTDTQYF. CDR3 bases: TGTGCCAGCTCACCCTGGGGTAGCGGGGGCACAGATACGCAGTATTTT.